The T cell receptor beta chain described here comes from a study of shared clonotypes between healthy human individuals. Study-wide results and limits: About 5% of naive CD4 clonotypes were shared across four donors.

A remark on this clone: Its antigen is still unknown.

CDR3 size: 11 residues. Germline lookup yields CDR1 SGHAT and CDR2 FQNNGV. Trimming removed 5 bases at V and 9 bases at J, with 8 bases between. Using immunoSEQ multiplex PCR, the repertoire was profiled, and TCRdb retains in-frame clones only, with some absent. The sample includes approximately 1,000,000 clones, 77% seen only once; the top ten take roughly 0.82%. This sequence was found in a man younger than 30 in good health. Some clones in this sample may be carry-over from other donors' samples. The V gene is TRBV11-2, the J gene TRBJ2-1; no clear D. Sequenced: memory CD4+ T cells from PBMCs. Subset denoted: CD45RA-negative fraction. CDR3 in amino acids: CASSRVTEQFF. As DNA, the CDR3 is TGTGCCAGCAGCCGCGTAACTGAGCAGTTCTTC.